This T cell receptor beta chain came from a study of molecular identifiers for immune sequencing clone quantification (dated 2018 in TCRdb). For the study in its entirety: For a replicate experiment, the RNA from either 20,000 or 100,000 naive CD8 T cells was divided into five aliquots, and four of those aliquots went on to sequencing. CD8 T cells were used in a methods study to benchmark molecular-identifier clustering-based TCR repertoire sequencing (MIDCIRS) and TCR RNA copy counting.

On the study overall, not on this receptor specifically: The naive libraries included spiked-in Jurkat TCR RNA (about ten copies' worth), and this RNA is not part of the donor repertoire. In CMV-specific effector cells, clones with more than 20 RNA copies contained over 99% of molecules, whereas in naive cells such clones contained under 1% of molecules. Modeling gave roughly 2.9 recovered TCR RNA copies per cell versus around 10 by digital PCR, implying about 30% capture efficiency. When barcode sub-clustering was not used, chimeric consensus sequences inflated TCR diversity, with chimeras reaching as high as 47%. Spiked-in Jurkat TCR RNA equivalent to a single cell was reported to be detectable even among more than 900,000 naive CD8 T cells. The sizes of highly expanded clones could end up underestimated when identical TCR molecules share a barcode.

Libraries of naive CD8 T cells were built from anywhere between about 20,000 and 1,000,000 sorted cells, with 10%, 30% or 50% of the purified RNA used. On a BD FACSAria II, naive CD8 T cells were FACS-sorted as CD8+CD4-CCR7+CD45RA+ and collected into RLT Plus buffer. To test detection sensitivity, Jurkat RNA equivalent to more than eight TCR copies was spiked into samples of about 19,000-1,000,000 naive CD8 T cells. CD8 T cells were enriched using RosetteSep CD8+ T Cell Enrichment Cocktail and Ficoll-Paque, and the enriched cells then underwent ACK red cell lysis. The CDR3 measures 13 amino acids from cysteine to phenylalanine. Only CDR3 DNA is held: 39 bases, read in frame from base 1. V gives up 2 bases and J gives up 1 base, and the segment between their germline ends measures 6 bases. CDR1 and CDR2 are read off the germline V gene as SNHLY and FYNNEI. Notes on this clonotype: Its target antigen remains unknown. No quality values exist for individual bases; no much larger clone is one base distant.

Libraries were built with PCR. Sequenced using an Illumina HiSeq 4000. Preparation of bulk TCR libraries followed a previously described approach, with the TCR primers listed in Table S5. Purification of total RNA was performed with the Qiagen AllPrep DNA/RNA kit. Reads from multiple sequencing runs of the same library were pooled before analysis. As for how the authors treated the data: Reads were retained only if their TCR constant sequence matched exactly, and those retained reads were trimmed to 150 nt and grouped according to their 12-nt molecular barcodes. Within each barcode group, reads were sub-clustered at a 15% Levenshtein threshold, and quality-weighted consensus sequences were built per RNA molecule. Non-functional sequences were removed, as were lower-count sequences one edit away from another. Based on a fit of two negative binomial distributions, barcode sub-clusters having less than 20% of the maximum read count were discarded. TCRdb reprocessing: public reads trimmed at Q25 with fastp, clones called with MiXCR, in-frame beta chains kept. Each CDR3 protein appears once, grouped with its most common genes and DNA. None of the V and J calls come from the authors' own analysis; TCRdb made them. The sample table lists over 600,000 distinct CDR3 sequences, 20% of them with a count of one. The biggest ten clones account for around 0.86% of the sample.

This receptor was taken from a human donor in good health. Some libraries in this study had Jurkat cell RNA spiked in. The chain employs TRBV2 and TRBJ2-7; confidence is insufficient to name the D gene. Sequencing was done on a sample of naive CD8+ T cells from blood, with Jurkat cell RNA spiked in. The meaning of the sample's cell subset or site label: FACS-sorted CD8+CD4-CCR7+CD45RA+ naive T cells. In nucleotide form, the sequence is TGTGCCAGCAGTGAAAACAGTTCCTACGAGCAGTACTTC. It specifies CASSENSSYEQYF.